This TCR beta chain emerged from a study of blood T cells in healthy people across ages. Study-wide results and caveats: Leaving the PBMCs unsorted stopped any conclusive comparison of naive versus antigen-experienced cells. Higher diversity, along with more naive CD4+ cells, distinguished long-lived donors from aged donors.

Points on this clonotype: Its cognate antigen is unknown.

V was cut by 5 bases and J by 3 bases, with 11 bases left in between. The germline CDR1 and CDR2 sequences are SGHTA and FQGNSA. The CDR3 length is 14 residues. Primed by a sample-barcoded 5' primer and a J-beta primer mix, a second PCR proceeded for about 6 to 11 cycles. Through a template-switch adaptor with 12 random nucleotides, each cDNA molecule received a tag. Each CDR3 protein gets one entry after TCRdb re-called the 5' RACE reads with MiXCR. The sample holds about 720,000 distinct CDR3 sequences, just under 25% seen once. Another study also made use of these data, one on T cells of mothers and their children. That work states: Samples came from a few healthy Caucasian mothers and their six children.

This TCR came from a boy aged 5-17 years in good health. Sequencing was done on a sample of blood. The chain combines TRBV7-2 with TRBJ2-1; D remains unclear. The CDR3 is CASSPPRRYNEQFF. The CDR3 bases are TGTGCCAGCAGCCCGCCCCGGCGCTACAATGAGCAGTTCTTC. The whole variable domain, remainder taken from reference TRBV7-2 and TRBJ2-1, is GAGVSQSPSNKVTEKGKDVELRCDPISGHTALYWYRQSLGQGLEFLIYFQGNSAPDKSGLPSDRFSAERTGGSVSTLTIQRTQQEDSAVYLCASSPPRRYNEQFFGPGTRLTVL.